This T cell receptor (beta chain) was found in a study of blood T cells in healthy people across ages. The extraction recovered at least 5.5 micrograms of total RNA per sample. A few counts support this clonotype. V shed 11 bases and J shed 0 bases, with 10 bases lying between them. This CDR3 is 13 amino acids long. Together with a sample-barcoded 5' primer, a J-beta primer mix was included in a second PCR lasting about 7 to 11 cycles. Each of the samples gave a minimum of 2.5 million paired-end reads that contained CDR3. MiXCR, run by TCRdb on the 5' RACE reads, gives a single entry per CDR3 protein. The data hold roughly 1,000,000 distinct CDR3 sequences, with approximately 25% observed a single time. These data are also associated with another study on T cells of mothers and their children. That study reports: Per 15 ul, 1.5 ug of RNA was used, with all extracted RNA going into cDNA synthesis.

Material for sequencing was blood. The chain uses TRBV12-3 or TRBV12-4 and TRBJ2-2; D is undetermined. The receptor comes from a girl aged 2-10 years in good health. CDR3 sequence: CAGYRTNTGELFF. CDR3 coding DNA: TGTGCCGGATACAGAACGAACACCGGGGAGCTGTTTTTT.